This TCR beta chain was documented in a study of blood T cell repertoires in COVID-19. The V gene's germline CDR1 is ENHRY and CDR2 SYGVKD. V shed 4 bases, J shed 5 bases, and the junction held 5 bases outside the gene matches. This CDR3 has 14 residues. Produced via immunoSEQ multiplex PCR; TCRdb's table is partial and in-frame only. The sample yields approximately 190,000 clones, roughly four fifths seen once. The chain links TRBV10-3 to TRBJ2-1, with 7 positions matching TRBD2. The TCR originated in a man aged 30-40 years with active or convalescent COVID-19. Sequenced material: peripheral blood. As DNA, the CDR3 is TGTGCCATCAGTGGGGCTAGCGGCGACAATGAGCAGTTCTTC. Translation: CAISGASGDNEQFF.